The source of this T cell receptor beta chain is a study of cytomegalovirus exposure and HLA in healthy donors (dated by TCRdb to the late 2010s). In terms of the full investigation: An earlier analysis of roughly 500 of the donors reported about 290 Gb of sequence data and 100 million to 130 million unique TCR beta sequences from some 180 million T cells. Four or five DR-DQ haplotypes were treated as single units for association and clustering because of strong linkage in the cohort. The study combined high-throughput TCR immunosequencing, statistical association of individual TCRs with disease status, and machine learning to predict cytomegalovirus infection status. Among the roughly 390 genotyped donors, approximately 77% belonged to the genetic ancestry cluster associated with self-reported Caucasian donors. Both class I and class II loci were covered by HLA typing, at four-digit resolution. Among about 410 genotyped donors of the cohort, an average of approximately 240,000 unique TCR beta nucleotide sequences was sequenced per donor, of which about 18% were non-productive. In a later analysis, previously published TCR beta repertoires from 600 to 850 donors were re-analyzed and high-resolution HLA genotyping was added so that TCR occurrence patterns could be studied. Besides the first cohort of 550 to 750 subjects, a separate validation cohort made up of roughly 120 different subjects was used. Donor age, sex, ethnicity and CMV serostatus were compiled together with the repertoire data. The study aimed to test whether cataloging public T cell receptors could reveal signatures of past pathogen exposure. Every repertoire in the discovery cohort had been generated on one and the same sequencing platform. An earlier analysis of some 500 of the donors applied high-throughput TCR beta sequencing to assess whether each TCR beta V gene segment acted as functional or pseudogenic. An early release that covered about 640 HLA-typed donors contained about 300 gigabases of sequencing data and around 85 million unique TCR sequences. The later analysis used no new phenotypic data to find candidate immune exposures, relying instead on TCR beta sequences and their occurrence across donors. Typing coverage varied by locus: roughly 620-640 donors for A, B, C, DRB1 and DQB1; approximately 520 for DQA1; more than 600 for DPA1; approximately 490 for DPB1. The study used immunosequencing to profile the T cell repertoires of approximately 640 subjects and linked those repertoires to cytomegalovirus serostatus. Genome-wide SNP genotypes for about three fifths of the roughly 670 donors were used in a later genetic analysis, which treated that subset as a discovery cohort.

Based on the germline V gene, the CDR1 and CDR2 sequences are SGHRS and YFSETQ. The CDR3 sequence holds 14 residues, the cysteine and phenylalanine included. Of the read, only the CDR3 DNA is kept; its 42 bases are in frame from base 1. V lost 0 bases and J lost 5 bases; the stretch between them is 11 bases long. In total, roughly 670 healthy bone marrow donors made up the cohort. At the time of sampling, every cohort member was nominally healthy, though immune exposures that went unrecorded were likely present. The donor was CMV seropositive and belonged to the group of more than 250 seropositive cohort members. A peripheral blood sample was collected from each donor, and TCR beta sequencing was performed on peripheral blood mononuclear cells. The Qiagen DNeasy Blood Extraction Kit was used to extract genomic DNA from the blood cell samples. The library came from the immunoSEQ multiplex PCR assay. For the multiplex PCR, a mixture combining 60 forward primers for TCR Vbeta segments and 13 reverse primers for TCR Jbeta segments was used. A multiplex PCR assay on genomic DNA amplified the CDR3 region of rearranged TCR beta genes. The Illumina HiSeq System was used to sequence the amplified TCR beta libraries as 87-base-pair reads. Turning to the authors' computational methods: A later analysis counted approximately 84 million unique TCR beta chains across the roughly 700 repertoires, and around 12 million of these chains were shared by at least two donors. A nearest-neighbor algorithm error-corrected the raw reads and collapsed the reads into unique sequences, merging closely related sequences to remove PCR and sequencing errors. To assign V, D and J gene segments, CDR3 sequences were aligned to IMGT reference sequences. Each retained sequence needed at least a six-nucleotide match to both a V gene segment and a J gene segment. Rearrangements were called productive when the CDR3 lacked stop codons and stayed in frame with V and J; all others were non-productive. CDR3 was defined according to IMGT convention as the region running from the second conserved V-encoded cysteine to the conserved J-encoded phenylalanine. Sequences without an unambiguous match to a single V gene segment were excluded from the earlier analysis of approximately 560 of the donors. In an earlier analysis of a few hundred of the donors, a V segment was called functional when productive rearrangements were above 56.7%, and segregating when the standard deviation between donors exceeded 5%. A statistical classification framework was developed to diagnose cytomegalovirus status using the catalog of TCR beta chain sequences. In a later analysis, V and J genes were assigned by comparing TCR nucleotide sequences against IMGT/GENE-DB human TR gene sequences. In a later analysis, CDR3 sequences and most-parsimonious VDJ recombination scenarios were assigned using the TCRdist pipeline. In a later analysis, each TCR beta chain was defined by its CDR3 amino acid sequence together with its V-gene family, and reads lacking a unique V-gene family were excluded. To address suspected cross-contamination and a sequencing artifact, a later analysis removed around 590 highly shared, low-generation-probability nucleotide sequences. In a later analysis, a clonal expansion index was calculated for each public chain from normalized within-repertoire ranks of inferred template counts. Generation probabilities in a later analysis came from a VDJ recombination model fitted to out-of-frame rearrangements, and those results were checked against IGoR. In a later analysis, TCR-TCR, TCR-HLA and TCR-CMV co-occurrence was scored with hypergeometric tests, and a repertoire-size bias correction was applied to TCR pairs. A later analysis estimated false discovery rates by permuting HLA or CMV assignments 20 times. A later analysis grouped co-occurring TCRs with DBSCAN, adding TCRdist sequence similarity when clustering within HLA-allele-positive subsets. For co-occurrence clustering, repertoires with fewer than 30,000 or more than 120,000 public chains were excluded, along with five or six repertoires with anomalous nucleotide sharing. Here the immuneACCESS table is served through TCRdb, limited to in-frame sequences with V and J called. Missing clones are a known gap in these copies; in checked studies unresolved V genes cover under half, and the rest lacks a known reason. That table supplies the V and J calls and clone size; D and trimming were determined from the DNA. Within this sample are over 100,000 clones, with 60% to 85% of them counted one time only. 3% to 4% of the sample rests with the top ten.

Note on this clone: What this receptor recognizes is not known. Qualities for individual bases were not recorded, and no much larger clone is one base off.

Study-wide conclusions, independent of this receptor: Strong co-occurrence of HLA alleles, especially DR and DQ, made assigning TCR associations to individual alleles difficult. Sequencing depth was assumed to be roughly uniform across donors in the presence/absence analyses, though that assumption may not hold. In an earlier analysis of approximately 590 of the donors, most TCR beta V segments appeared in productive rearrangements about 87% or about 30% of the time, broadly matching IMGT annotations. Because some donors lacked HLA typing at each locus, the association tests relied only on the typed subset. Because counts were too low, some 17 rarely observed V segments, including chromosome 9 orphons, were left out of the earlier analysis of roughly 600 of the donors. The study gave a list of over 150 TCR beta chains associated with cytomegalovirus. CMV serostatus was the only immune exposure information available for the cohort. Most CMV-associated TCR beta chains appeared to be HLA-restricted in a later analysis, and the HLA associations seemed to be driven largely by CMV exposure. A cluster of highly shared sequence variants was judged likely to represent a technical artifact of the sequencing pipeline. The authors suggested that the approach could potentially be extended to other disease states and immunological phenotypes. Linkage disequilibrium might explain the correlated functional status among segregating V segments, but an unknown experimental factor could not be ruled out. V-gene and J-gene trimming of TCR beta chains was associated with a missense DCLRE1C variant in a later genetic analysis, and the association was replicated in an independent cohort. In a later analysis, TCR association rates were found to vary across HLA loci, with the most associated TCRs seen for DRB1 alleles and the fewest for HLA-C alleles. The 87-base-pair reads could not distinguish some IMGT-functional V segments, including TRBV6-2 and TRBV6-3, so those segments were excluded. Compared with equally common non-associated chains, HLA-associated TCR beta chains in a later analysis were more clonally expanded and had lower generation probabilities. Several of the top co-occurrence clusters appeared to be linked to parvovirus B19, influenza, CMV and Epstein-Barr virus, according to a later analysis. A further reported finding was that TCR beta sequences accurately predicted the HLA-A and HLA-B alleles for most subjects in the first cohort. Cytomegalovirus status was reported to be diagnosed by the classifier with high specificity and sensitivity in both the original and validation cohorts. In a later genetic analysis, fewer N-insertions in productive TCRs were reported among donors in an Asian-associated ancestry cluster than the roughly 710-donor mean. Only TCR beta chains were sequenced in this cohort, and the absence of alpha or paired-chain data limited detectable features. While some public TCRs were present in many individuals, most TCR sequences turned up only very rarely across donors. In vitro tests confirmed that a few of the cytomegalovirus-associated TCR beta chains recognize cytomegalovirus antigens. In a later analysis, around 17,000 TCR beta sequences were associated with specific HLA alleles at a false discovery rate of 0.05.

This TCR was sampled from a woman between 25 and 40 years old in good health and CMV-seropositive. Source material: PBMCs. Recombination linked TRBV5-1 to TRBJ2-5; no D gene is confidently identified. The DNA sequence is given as TGCGCCAGCAGCTTGGCGGGTGACGAGGAGACCCAGTACTTC. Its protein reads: CASSLAGDEETQYF.